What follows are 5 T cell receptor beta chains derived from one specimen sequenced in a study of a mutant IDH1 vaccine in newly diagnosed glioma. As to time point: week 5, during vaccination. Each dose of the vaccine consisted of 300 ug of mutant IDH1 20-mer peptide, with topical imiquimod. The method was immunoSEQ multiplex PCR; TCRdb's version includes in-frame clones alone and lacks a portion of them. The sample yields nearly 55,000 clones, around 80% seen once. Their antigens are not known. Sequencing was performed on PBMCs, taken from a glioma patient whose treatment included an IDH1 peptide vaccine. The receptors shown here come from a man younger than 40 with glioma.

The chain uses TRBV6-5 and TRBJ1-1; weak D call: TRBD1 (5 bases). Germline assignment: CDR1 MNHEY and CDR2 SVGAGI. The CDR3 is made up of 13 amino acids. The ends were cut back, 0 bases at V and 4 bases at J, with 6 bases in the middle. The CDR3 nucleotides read TGTGCCAGCAGTTACTCGGGGGGCACTGAAGCTTTCTTT. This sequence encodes CASSYSGGTEAFF.

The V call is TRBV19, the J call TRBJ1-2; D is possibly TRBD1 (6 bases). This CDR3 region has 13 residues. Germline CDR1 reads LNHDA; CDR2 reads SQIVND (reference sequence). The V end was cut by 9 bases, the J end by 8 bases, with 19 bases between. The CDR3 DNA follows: TGTGCCAGCAGCTCCGGGGGGGGCCGGGGCTACACCTTC. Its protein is CASSSGGGRGYTF.

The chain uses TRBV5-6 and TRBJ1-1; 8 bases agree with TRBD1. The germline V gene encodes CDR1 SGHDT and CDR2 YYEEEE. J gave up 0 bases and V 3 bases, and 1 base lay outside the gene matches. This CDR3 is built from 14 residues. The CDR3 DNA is TGTGCCAGCAGCTGGACAGGGATGAACACTGAAGCTTTCTTT. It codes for CASSWTGMNTEAFF.

CDR3 DNA: TGTGCCAGCAGTGCCGGGACTACCCAGTTCTTC. Its protein is CASSAGTTQFF. V and J are TRBV2 and TRBJ2-1; 7 bases align to TRBD2. The CDR3 contains 11 residues. Germline CDR1 SNHLY, CDR2 FYNNEI. V dropped 4 bases and J dropped 13; count of bases not matched to a gene: 4.

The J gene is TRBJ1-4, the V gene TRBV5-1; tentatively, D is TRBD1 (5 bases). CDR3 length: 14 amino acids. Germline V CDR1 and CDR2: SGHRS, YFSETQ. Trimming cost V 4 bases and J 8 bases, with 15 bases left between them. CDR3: CASSPVLWGEKLFF. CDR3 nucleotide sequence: TGCGCCAGCAGCCCCGTGTTATGGGGGGAAAAACTGTTTTTT.